This entry lists 20 T cell receptor beta chains sequenced from one sample in a study of T cell repertoires in cytomegalovirus infection. TCRdb independently ran MiXCR on the reads; one entry per CDR3 protein. The data show some 300,000 distinct CDR3 sequences, roughly a tenth seen once. The specimen was PBMCs. The receptors derive from a human donor in good health (CMV status not recorded). Some clones in this sample may be carry-over from other donors' samples.

This clonotype has ten or more counts. The V gene is TRBV5-4, the J gene TRBJ2-7; 15 bases match TRBD2. The V and J ends lost 6 bases and 4 bases, in that order; junction bases with no gene match: 5. Germline assignment: CDR1 SGHNT and CDR2 YYREEE (reference sequence). This CDR3 has 15 amino acids. The CDR3 protein is CASTGTSGGSYEQYF. As DNA, the CDR3 is TGTGCCAGCACAGGGACTAGCGGGGGGAGTTACGAGCAGTACTTC.

The chain combines TRBV6-6 with TRBJ1-1; the D is unclear. Germline loops: CDR1 MNHNY, CDR2 SVGAGI (reference sequence). Trimming removed 7 bases from V and 7 bases from J, with 7 bases in between. The CDR3 loop spans 10 amino acids. CDR3 in amino acids: CASTHLEAFF. CDR3 sequence (DNA): TGTGCCAGCACTCACCTTGAAGCTTTCTTT.

This clonotype was counted at least ten times. The chain is built from TRBV7-9 and TRBJ2-7; perhaps TRBD1 as D (5 bases). V was pared by 5 bases and J by 0 bases, with 20 bases between. Germline values: CDR1 SEHNR, CDR2 FQNEAQ (reference sequence). The CDR3 totals 17 residues. The chain's CDR3 is CASSPRVGQGNSYEQYF. The CDR3 DNA is TGTGCCAGCAGCCCAAGGGTCGGGCAGGGCAACTCCTACGAGCAGTACTTC.

In this sample, this clonotype turned up many times. V is TRBV7-2 and J is TRBJ1-5; possibly TRBD1 for D (5 bases). Trimming removed 1 base from V and 0 bases from J, with 10 bases in between. CDR3 length equals 16 residues. CDR1 and CDR2 from the germline V gene are SGHTA and FQGNSA. The CDR3 DNA reads as TGTGCCAGCAGCTTAGTAACCGGGGGTAGCAATCAGCCCCAGCATTTT. This gives the protein CASSLVTGGSNQPQHF.

In its sample, this clonotype was seen many times. The chain carries TRBV7-9 and TRBJ2-2; TRBD1 is a possible D gene (5 bases). CDR3 length: 14 amino acids. Trimming left V 1 base short and J 5 bases short, with 8 bases between. Germline lookup yields CDR1 SEHNR and CDR2 FQNEAQ (reference sequence). The CDR3 nucleotides are TGTGCCAGCAGCTTAGGGGGCTGGACCGGGGAGCTGTTTTTT. Translating gives CASSLGGWTGELFF.

This clonotype was counted ten times or more. The chain combines TRBV20-1 with TRBJ2-7, with D possibly TRBD2 on 6 matching bases. V lost 0 bases, J lost 0 bases, and 12 bases lay in between. The CDR3 loop spans 15 amino acids. The germline CDR1 and CDR2 sequences are DFQATT and SNEGSKA (reference sequence). CDR3 amino acids: CSARDRSGPSYEQYF. The CDR3 DNA sequence: TGCAGTGCTAGAGATCGAAGCGGGCCCTCCTACGAGCAGTACTTC.

This clonotype has a count of ten or more. V usage is TRBV20-1 and J usage is TRBJ2-1; 11 bases agree with TRBD1. The CDR3 has 12 residues. The germline V gene encodes CDR1 DFQATT and CDR2 SNEGSKA (reference sequence). Trimming at V came to 8 bases and at J to 7 bases, leaving 4 bases not matched to a gene. The CDR3 protein is CSPGQGGNEQFF. The CDR3 DNA reads as TGCAGTCCGGGACAGGGGGGTAATGAGCAGTTCTTC.

This clonotype was detected a few times. The chain uses TRBV18 and TRBJ1-2; no reliable D call. The CDR3 runs 15 residues. Germline-derived CDR1 and CDR2 are KGHSH and LQKENI. V lost 4 bases and J lost 0, with 12 bases in between. In DNA, the CDR3 is TGTGCCAGCTCACGGGAGGGCCAATCTAACTATGGCTACACCTTC. This gives the protein CASSREGQSNYGYTF. Combining the CDR3 with reference TRBV18 and TRBJ1-2 gives the whole variable domain NAGVMQNPRHLVRRRGQEARLRCSPMKGHSHVYWYRQLPEEGLKFMVYLQKENIIDESGMPKERFSAEFPKEGPSILRIQQVVRGDSAAYFCASSREGQSNYGYTFGSGTRLTVV.

Ten or more counts support this clonotype. CDR3 nucleotide sequence: TGTGCCAGCAGCTCCAGGGGTCCGCCTTCTAGCACAGATACGCAGTATTTT. This translates into CASSSRGPPSSTDTQYF. The chain uses TRBV11-3 and TRBJ2-3; D perhaps matches TRBD1 (6 bases). Germline V lookup: CDR1 SGHNT, CDR2 YENEEA. The CDR3 is 17 amino acids. The germline V and J ends were trimmed by 4 bases and 0 bases, with 17 bases remaining between them.

The gene calls are TRBV20-1 and TRBJ2-1; 8 nucleotides line up with TRBD1. V was clipped by 0 bases and J by 0 bases; unmatched bases: 4. CDR3 length: 16 amino acids. Germline lookup yields CDR1 DFQATT and CDR2 SNEGSKA (reference sequence). For the CDR3, the DNA is TGCAGTGCTAGAGAAGCCGGGACAGGCTCCTACAATGAGCAGTTCTTC. Translation gives CSAREAGTGSYNEQFF.

The table lists this clonotype with a few counts. The CDR3 DNA reads TGCAGCGTGGGCCGGGGAAAGAACACTGAAGCTTTCTTT. This encodes CSVGRGKNTEAFF. V and J are TRBV29-1 and TRBJ1-1; D is ambiguous. V gave up 6 bases and J gave up 1 base, with 12 bases separating them. Germline assignment: CDR1 SQVTM and CDR2 ANQGSEA. The CDR3 totals 13 residues.

The rearrangement uses TRBV2 and TRBJ1-5, with TRBD1 identical over 9 bases. CDR1 SNHLY and CDR2 FYNNEI come from the germline V gene. CDR3 length: 16 residues. Losses at the gene ends were 3 bases for V and 7 bases for J; bases not matched to a gene: 10. CDR3 region: CASSERGQGRKQPQHF. The CDR3 DNA reads as TGTGCCAGCAGTGAGAGGGGACAGGGAAGGAAACAGCCCCAGCATTTT.

The chain links TRBV27 to TRBJ1-3; D unclear. The CDR3 length is 13 residues. Trimming took 7 bases from V and 0 from J, leaving 7 bases between them. Per germline, CDR1 MNHEY and CDR2 SMNVEV (reference sequence). The CDR3 DNA sequence: TGTGCCAGCAAGCGATCCTCTGGAAACACCATATATTTT. Amino acid sequence: CASKRSSGNTIYF.

This clonotype was seen repeatedly, ten times or more. The J gene is TRBJ1-4, the V gene TRBV7-9; 10 nucleotides align to TRBD1. This CDR3 comprises 15 residues. The V gene end was trimmed by 4 bases and the J gene end by 6 bases; junction bases not matched to a gene: 5. Germline assignment: CDR1 SEHNR and CDR2 FQNEAQ (reference sequence). CDR3 protein: CASSYSGTGDEKLFF. The CDR3 coding sequence is TGTGCCAGCAGCTATTCCGGGACAGGGGATGAAAAACTGTTTTTT.

This clonotype was picked up a small number of times. This sequence joins TRBV20-1 and TRBJ2-4, with D possibly TRBD1 on 5 matching bases. V was clipped by 3 bases and J by 11 bases, with 14 bases between them. Germline CDR1 reads DFQATT; CDR2 reads SNEGSKA (reference sequence). The CDR3 runs to 12 residues. CDR3 DNA sequence: TGCAGTGCTAGTGACCCAGGGATACTTCAGTACTTC. Its translation: CSASDPGILQYF.

This clonotype was found many times. The CDR3 is CASSPDRNPNTGELFF. As DNA, the CDR3 is TGCGCCAGCAGCCCCGACAGGAACCCGAACACCGGGGAGCTGTTTTTT. This chain uses TRBV5-1 with TRBJ2-2; possibly TRBD1 for D (6 bases). V was shortened by 4 bases and J by 0 bases, with 13 bases between the two germline ends. CDR3 length equals 16 residues. Germline CDR1 and CDR2: SGHRS and YFSETQ. Filled out from reference TRBV5-1 and TRBJ2-2, the complete variable domain reads KAGVTQTPRYLIKTRGQQVTLSCSPISGHRSVSWYQQTPGQGLQFLFEYFSETQRNKGNFPGRFSGRQFSNSRSEMNVSTLELGDSALYLCASSPDRNPNTGELFFGEGSRLTVL.

This clonotype was detected only a few times. The J gene is TRBJ1-5, the V gene TRBV20-1; no definite D call. Germline V gene lookup returns CDR1 DFQATT and CDR2 SNEGSKA (reference sequence). The V end lost 6 bases, the J end lost 4 bases, and 13 bases lay between the germline ends. The CDR3 totals 13 residues. The CDR3 region is CSARAWGNQPQHF. CDR3 in DNA: TGCAGTGCCCGAGCCTGGGGAAATCAGCCCCAGCATTTT.

This clonotype was seen repeatedly, ten times or more. The V and J genes are TRBV7-2 and TRBJ2-3, with D possibly being TRBD2 (6 bases). In germline, CDR1 is SGHTA, CDR2 FQGNSA. There are 15 residues in the CDR3. With 0 bases removed from V and 2 bases from J, the gap between germline ends came to 9 bases. CDR3 residues: CASSLAGGNTDTQYF. The CDR3 DNA follows: TGTGCCAGCAGCTTAGCGGGGGGAAACACAGATACGCAGTATTTT.

The J gene is TRBJ2-5, the V gene TRBV29-1; a weak D match, TRBD1 (6 bases). Germline V CDR1 and CDR2: SQVTM, ANQGSEA. The CDR3 spans 14 residues. V gave up 4 bases and J gave up 5 bases, with 17 bases separating them. This CDR3 is CSVGRQGSRETQYF. In nucleotides, the CDR3 is TGCAGCGTTGGGCGGCAGGGGTCAAGGGAGACCCAGTACTTC.

Ten or more counts support this clonotype. The rearrangement links TRBV20-1 to TRBJ2-7; TRBD2 might be the D (6 bases). V shed 3 bases and J shed 1 base, with 16 bases lying between them. Per the germline V gene, CDR1 is DFQATT and CDR2 is SNEGSKA (reference sequence). The CDR3 loop spans 15 amino acids. CDR3 residues: CSASKPGLASYEQYV. CDR3 nucleotide sequence: TGCAGTGCTAGTAAACCGGGACTGGCATCCTACGAGCAGTACGTC.